These 20 T cell receptor beta chains share one sample of origin, sequenced in a study of graft-versus-host responses after intestinal transplantation (dated by TCRdb to the early 2020s). Libraries were prepared through the immunoSEQ multiplex PCR assay. Imported from immuneACCESS, the table was reduced by TCRdb to in-frame sequences with V and J called. These copies leave out some clones; in studies compared against another copy, an unresolved V gene accounts for under half, and the cause of the remainder is not known. The sample table contains around 120,000 clones; only one count was recorded for roughly nine tenths of them. The leading ten clones occupy approximately 0.18% of the sample. In the paper's terms, the time point label means: cells obtained before transplantation from donor or recipient. These receptors' antigens are unknown. The sample consisted of unstimulated CD4+ T cells sorted from spleen or lymph node cells, taken before intestinal transplant. The receptors derive from a human donor who received an intestinal transplant.

V and J are TRBV5-1 and TRBJ1-2; D may be TRBD1 (6 bases). Germline V gene lookup returns CDR1 SGHRS and CDR2 YFSETQ. Trimming pared 3 bases from V and 4 bases from J, leaving 13 bases between. This CDR3 spans 14 amino acids. CDR3 region: CASSSEDSSYGYTF. Written as DNA, the CDR3 is TGCGCCAGCAGCTCGGAGGACAGCTCCTATGGCTACACCTTC.

This clone turned up a few times. The chain has TRBV6-1 and TRBJ1-4; 9 bases line up with TRBD1. Trimming took 8 bases from V and 7 from J; bases not matched to a gene: 8. Germline V gene lookup returns CDR1 MNHNS and CDR2 SASEGT. The CDR3 is made up of 14 amino acids. In DNA, the CDR3 is TGTGCCAGCGTCCACAGGGGGCGCGGTGAAAAACTGTTTTTT. It encodes CASVHRGRGEKLFF.

The chain couples TRBV5-6 to TRBJ1-2; tentatively, D is TRBD1 (6 bases). V lost 2 bases, J lost 1 base, and 9 bases lay in between. This CDR3 has 14 residues. Germline V lookup: CDR1 SGHDT, CDR2 YYEEEE. CDR3 in amino acids: CASSLPGHNYGYTF. CDR3 coding DNA: TGTGCCAGCAGCTTACCGGGACATAACTATGGCTACACCTTC.

V is TRBV10-1 and J is TRBJ2-1; D is perhaps TRBD2 (5 bases). The CDR3 sequence is 15 residues long. Trimming cost V 2 bases and J 0 bases, with 8 bases left between them. Germline CDR1 is WNHNN and CDR2 is SYGVQD (reference sequence). The chain's CDR3 is CASSERRGSYNEQFF. CDR3 in DNA: TGCGCCAGCAGTGAGAGACGGGGCTCCTACAATGAGCAGTTCTTC.

The chain carries TRBV5-1 and TRBJ1-1; weak D call: TRBD1 (6 bases). The ends were cut back, 1 base at V and 4 bases at J, with 11 bases in the middle. CDR3 size: 14 residues. Germline CDR1 reads SGHRS; CDR2 reads YFSETQ. The CDR3 DNA follows: TGCGCCAGCAGCTTGACAGGGCCGATCACTGAAGCTTTCTTT. Encoded protein: CASSLTGPITEAFF.

This rearrangement joins TRBV4-3 to TRBJ1-2; D not resolved. Trimming left V 2 bases short and J 1 base short, with 14 bases between. This CDR3 contains 16 residues. Germline CDR1 is LGHNA and CDR2 is YSLEER. The CDR3 spells CASSQYDGVLNYGYTF. The CDR3 nucleotides read TGCGCCAGCAGCCAATATGACGGGGTCCTTAACTATGGCTACACCTTC.

CDR3 nucleotide sequence: TGTGCCAGCACGGGGGTAGGCAAAAACATTCAGTACTTC. Protein product: CASTGVGKNIQYF. The chain has TRBV2 and TRBJ2-4; D is perhaps TRBD2 (6 bases). Trimming took off 7 bases at V and 3 bases at J, with 10 bases between the two ends. Germline CDR1 and CDR2: SNHLY and FYNNEI. CDR3 length: 13 residues.

The chain couples TRBV15 to TRBJ2-1; 7 bases align to TRBD2. The CDR3 sequence is 14 residues long. Per germline, CDR1 LNHNV and CDR2 YYDKDF (reference sequence). Germline trimming cut 4 bases from V and 8 bases from J; bases unmatched to any gene: 8. CDR3 bases: TGTGCCACCAGCAAGCGTGCGGGAGAAGATGAGCAGTTCTTC. Translated, it gives CATSKRAGEDEQFF.

The DNA of the CDR3 is TGTGCCAGCAGTTTGACAGGGGGCTACAATGAGCAGTTCTTC. It specifies CASSLTGGYNEQFF. V and J are TRBV28 and TRBJ2-1, with 9 bases that match TRBD1. Germline V gene lookup returns CDR1 MDHEN and CDR2 SYDVKM. The CDR3 totals 14 residues. After removal of 3 bases from V and 3 bases from J, the junction contained 0 bases not matched to a gene.

This clone was detected once. V and J are TRBV7-5 and TRBJ2-7; the D call TRBD1 from the table was never checked on the DNA. TRBV7-5 is listed as a pseudogene. The CDR3 has 14 residues. The CDR3 spells CVRSLAFISYEQYF. In nucleotides, the CDR3 is TGTGTCAGAAGCTTAGCATTCATCTCCTACGAGCAGTACTTC.

The chain joins TRBV19 to TRBJ2-3; the match to TRBD2 covers 12 bases. V shed 0 bases and J 1 base; nucleotides not matched to a gene: 8. The CDR3 length is 19 residues. Looked up from germline, CDR1 is LNHDA and CDR2 is SQIVND (reference sequence). The DNA of the CDR3 is TGTGCCAGTAGTATAGATAGGGGAAGACTAGCGGGGGGCACAGATACGCAGTATTTT. It translates to CASSIDRGRLAGGTDTQYF.

This clone was recorded once. The J gene is TRBJ2-7, the V gene TRBV11-2; D remains unclear. The V and J ends lost 1 base and 2 bases respectively, with 24 bases between them. The germline V gene has CDR1 SGHAT and CDR2 FQNNGV. This CDR3 has 19 residues. The CDR3 loop reads CASSLGIKAGPNAPYEQYF. The CDR3 DNA follows: TGTGCCAGCAGCTTAGGTATCAAGGCAGGCCCAAATGCTCCCTACGAGCAGTACTTC. The full variable domain, its missing parts supplied by reference TRBV11-2 and TRBJ2-7, is EAGVAQSPRYKIIEKRQSVAFWCNPISGHATLYWYQQILGQGPKLLIQFQNNGVVDDSQLPKDRFSAERLKGVDSTLKIQPAKLEDSAVYLCASSLGIKAGPNAPYEQYFGPGTRLTVT.

The chain couples TRBV4-1 to TRBJ1-2; D possibly corresponds to TRBD1 (6 bases). CDR3 size: 16 residues. Looked up from germline, CDR1 is MGHRA and CDR2 is YSYEKL. V lost 1 base to trimming and J lost 8 bases, with 20 bases between them. The DNA of the CDR3 is TGCGCCAGCAGCCAAGTTGGGGTTGAGTGGGGGCGAGGCTACACCTTC. It specifies CASSQVGVEWGRGYTF.

This rearrangement joins TRBV28 to TRBJ2-7; 8 bases are a match to TRBD1. This CDR3 spans 13 amino acids. Germline lookup yields CDR1 MDHEN and CDR2 SYDVKM. The V segment lost 6 bases and the J segment 3 bases; nucleotides outside the gene matches: 4. CDR3 amino acids: CASSRGQVYEQYF. The DNA for the CDR3 is TGTGCCAGCAGCCGGGGACAGGTCTACGAGCAGTACTTC. Supplemented by reference TRBV28 and TRBJ2-7, the full variable domain reads DVKVTQSSRYLVKRTGEKVFLECVQDMDHENMFWYRQDPGLGLRLIYFSYDVKMKEKGDIPEGYSVSREKKERFSLILESASTNQTSMYLCASSRGQVYEQYFGPGTRLTVT.

As to this clone: The junction departs from germline at one end; a sequencing error may be responsible. The chain uses TRBV18 and TRBJ2-5, with D unclear. The germline gives CDR1 KGHSH, CDR2 LQKENI. The CDR3 is made up of 14 amino acids. The CDR3 sequence: CANSPPRSPETQYF. The CDR3 region has the DNA TGTGCCAACTCACCACCGCGTTCCCCAGAGACCCAGTACTTC.

This chain links TRBV5-1 with TRBJ2-5, with 9 positions matching TRBD1. From germline, CDR1 is SGHRS and CDR2 YFSETQ. V trimming: 4 bases; J trimming: 5 bases; junction bases outside the gene matches: 9. This CDR3 has 15 amino acids. DNA of the CDR3: TGCGCCAGCAGCACACAACAGGGGGCAAGGGAGACCCAGTACTTC. Amino acids: CASSTQQGARETQYF.

In the case of this clone: A junction end diverges from the germline sequence, so it may reflect a read error. The chain carries TRBV4-3 and TRBJ2-3; tentatively, D is TRBD2 (6 bases). The CDR3 extends over 13 amino acids. CDR1 is LGHNA and CDR2 is YSLEER in the germline V gene. Here the CDR3 reads CASSQDFGGTQCF. In DNA, the CDR3 is TGCGCCAGCAGCCAAGATTTCGGAGGGACGCAGTGTTTT.

J is TRBJ1-2 and V is TRBV10-3; 7 nucleotides match TRBD1. Per the germline V gene, CDR1 is ENHRY and CDR2 is SYGVKD. CDR3 length equals 14 residues. Trimming took 10 bases from V and 2 from J; bases not matched to a gene: 10. CDR3 sequence reads: CATLGQVENYGYTF. For the CDR3, the DNA is TGTGCCACCCTCGGACAGGTGGAGAACTATGGCTACACCTTC.

The genes are TRBV15 and TRBJ1-2; 7 positions agree with TRBD1. The V gene end was trimmed by 0 bases and the J gene end by 3 bases; junction bases not matched to a gene: 10. The CDR3 contains 17 residues. CDR1 is LNHNV, CDR2 YYDKDF, per germline (reference sequence). CDR3 bases: TGTGCCACCAGCAGAGATCGTGGAGGGACAGCGTACTATGGCTACACCTTC. Its translation: CATSRDRGGTAYYGYTF.

The chain employs TRBV10-3 and TRBJ2-3; 8 bases are shared with TRBD1. The CDR3 loop spans 14 amino acids. The germline V gene encodes CDR1 ENHRY and CDR2 SYGVKD. With 6 bases clipped from V and 1 base from J, the junction kept 3 bases outside the gene matches. The CDR3 loop reads CAISQTGGTDTQYF. CDR3 nucleotides: TGTGCCATCAGCCAGACAGGGGGCACAGATACGCAGTATTTT.